The 31 T cell receptor beta chains reported below all come from one sample, sequenced in a study of memory CD4+ T cells and cytomegalovirus serostatus. Single viable CD3+CD4+CD8-CD45RO+ cells were sorted as the memory CD4+ T cells. Method: immunoSEQ multiplex PCR; TCRdb's copy keeps in-frame clones and lacks some. The top ten clones hold roughly 2% of a sample with around 53,000 clones, around 88% of them seen once. Sequenced: memory CD4+ T cells from blood. These receptors all come from an adult in good health and CMV-seropositive.

This sequence joins TRBV10-3 and TRBJ1-1; D unresolved. Germline lookup yields CDR1 ENHRY and CDR2 SYGVKD. V was trimmed by 0 bases and J by 6 bases, leaving 8 bases between them. CDR3 length: 13 amino acids. This CDR3 reads CAISESAGSEAFF. The DNA for the CDR3 is TGTGCCATCAGTGAGTCGGCGGGTTCTGAAGCTTTCTTT.

The J gene is TRBJ1-2, the V gene TRBV27; 9 nucleotides align to TRBD1. The CDR3 has 15 residues. Per the germline V gene, CDR1 is MNHEY and CDR2 is SMNVEV (reference sequence). The ends lost 6 bases at V and 0 bases at J; junction bases unmatched: 5. CDR3 loop: CASRSGTGTNYGYTF. The CDR3 nucleotides are TGTGCCAGCAGGTCCGGGACAGGGACTAACTATGGCTACACCTTC.

The rearrangement uses TRBV5-6 and TRBJ1-6; 8 nucleotides line up with TRBD1. The germline V gene has CDR1 SGHDT and CDR2 YYEEEE. The CDR3 totals 19 residues. J lost 7 bases, V lost 2 bases, and 17 bases had no gene match. CDR3 bases: TGTGCCAGCAGCTTCGGACAGGGAGGCGGACAGGGTTGGAATTCACCCCTCCACTTT. Its translation: CASSFGQGGGQGWNSPLHF. Looking up the rest from reference TRBV5-6 and TRBJ1-6 gives the full variable domain: DAGVTQSPTHLIKTRGQQVTLRCSPKSGHDTVSWYQQALGQGPQFIFQYYEEEERQRGNFPDRFSGHQFPNYSSELNVNALLLGDSALYLCASSFGQGGGQGWNSPLHFGNGTRLTVT.

This clone showed up just a few times. This sequence joins TRBV6-5 and TRBJ1-1; D is perhaps TRBD1 (5 bases). CDR3 length: 12 amino acids. The germline CDR1 and CDR2 sequences are MNHEY and SVGAGI. V was pared by 4 bases and J by 4 bases, with 7 bases between. As DNA, the CDR3 is TGTGCCAGCAGTTCGCAGGGCACTGAAGCTTTCTTT. Translating it yields CASSSQGTEAFF.

This chain links TRBV28 with TRBJ2-1; D remains unclear. CDR3 length equals 19 residues. Germline V gene sequence: CDR1 MDHEN, CDR2 SYDVKM. V shed 4 bases and J shed 0 bases, with 22 bases lying between them. The CDR3 DNA follows: TGTGCCAGCAGTTCGCCGATTTTAAACAGAAGGAGCTCCTACAATGAGCAGTTCTTC. It encodes CASSSPILNRRSSYNEQFF.

The chain links TRBV7-2 to TRBJ2-7; TRBD1 matches at 8 bases. There are 15 residues in the CDR3. CDR1 is SGHTA and CDR2 is FQGNSA in the germline V gene. Germline trimming cut 5 bases from V and 2 bases from J; bases unmatched to any gene: 8. CDR3 in amino acids: CASSPGQGYPYEQYF. CDR3 nucleotide sequence: TGTGCCAGCAGCCCAGGACAGGGTTACCCCTACGAGCAGTACTTC.

The chain combines TRBV7-6 with TRBJ1-2; a possible D gene is TRBD1 (5 bases). Trimming removed 1 base at V and 8 bases at J, with 11 bases between. The length of the CDR3 is 13 residues. Per germline, CDR1 SGHVS and CDR2 FNYEAQ. DNA for the CDR3: TGTGCCAGCAGCTTAGAATGGGGCGAGGGCTACACCTTC. Translation gives CASSLEWGEGYTF.

V usage is TRBV7-9 and J usage is TRBJ2-1; maybe TRBD2 (5 bases). Trimming removed 1 base at V and 4 bases at J, with 11 bases between. This CDR3 contains 15 residues. Germline CDR1 and CDR2: SEHNR and FQNEAQ (reference sequence). The CDR3 loop is CASSLVRGTYNEQFF. CDR3 nucleotide sequence: TGTGCCAGCAGCTTAGTTCGGGGAACGTACAATGAGCAGTTCTTC.

The chain is built from TRBV28 and TRBJ2-4; 8 nucleotides align to TRBD1. CDR3 length: 15 amino acids. Per the germline V gene, CDR1 is MDHEN and CDR2 is SYDVKM. The V gene end was trimmed by 6 bases and the J gene end by 0 bases; junction bases not matched to a gene: 4. CDR3 DNA: TGTGCCAGCAGCGTGACAGGGGCAGCCAAAAACATTCAGTACTTC. Amino acids: CASSVTGAAKNIQYF.

CDR3 bases: TGTGCCAGCAGTCCGGAGGGCCTGAGGGCAGATACGCAGTATTTT. As protein: CASSPEGLRADTQYF. The genes are TRBV6-6 and TRBJ2-3; the D gene is possibly TRBD2 (6 bases). The ends were cut back, 5 bases at V and 4 bases at J, with 16 bases in the middle. There are 15 residues in the CDR3. Germline CDR1 reads MNHNY; CDR2 reads SVGAGI (reference sequence).

This chain joins TRBV7-2 and TRBJ2-7; D remains ambiguous. Deletions cut 1 base from V and 1 base from J, with 8 bases between. This CDR3 spans 14 amino acids. Germline V lookup: CDR1 SGHTA, CDR2 FQGNSA. CDR3 sequence: CASSLEARSYEQYF. The CDR3 coding sequence is TGTGCCAGCAGCTTAGAAGCCAGGTCCTACGAGCAGTACTTC.

The chain joins TRBV15 to TRBJ1-6, with D hard to call. With 0 bases removed from V and 10 bases from J, the gap between germline ends came to 10 bases. In germline, CDR1 is LNHNV, CDR2 YYDKDF (reference sequence). This CDR3 has 14 residues. The DNA of the CDR3 is TGTGCCACCAGCAGAGATGATGCTGGGTCACCCCTCCACTTT. Protein product: CATSRDDAGSPLHF.

The V and J genes are TRBV6-1 and TRBJ2-5, with 7 bases that match TRBD1. This CDR3 is 15 amino acids long. Trimming cost V 3 bases and J 0 bases; bases outside gene matches: 4. Germline lookup yields CDR1 MNHNS and CDR2 SASEGT. Here the CDR3 reads CASSDVRGNQETQYF. The CDR3 bases are TGTGCCAGCAGTGACGTCAGGGGGAACCAAGAGACCCAGTACTTC.

This clone is classed as medium-sized. The chain links TRBV7-9 to TRBJ1-6; 8 positions match TRBD1. CDR1 and CDR2 from the germline V gene are SEHNR and FQNEAQ (reference sequence). Germline trimming cut 1 base from V and 10 bases from J; bases unmatched to any gene: 6. CDR3 size: 15 residues. CDR3 in DNA: TGTGCCAGCAGCTTAGGTTCCAGGGGGCAATCACCCCTCCACTTT. It translates to CASSLGSRGQSPLHF.

J is TRBJ1-2 and V is TRBV25-1, with 8 positions matching TRBD1. V gave up 3 bases and J gave up 4 bases; unmatched junction bases: 7. The germline V gene encodes CDR1 MGHDK and CDR2 SYGVNS. CDR3 size: 15 residues. The CDR3 loop is CASSDNAGGPYGYTF. In nucleotides, the CDR3 is TGTGCCAGCAGTGACAACGCAGGGGGCCCCTATGGCTACACCTTC.

This clone has just a few counts. The chain combines TRBV4-1 with TRBJ1-6; no clear D gene. V gave up 1 base and J gave up 7 bases, with 17 bases separating them. Germline V CDR1 and CDR2: MGHRA, YSYEKL. The CDR3 loop spans 17 amino acids. The CDR3 is CASSQGGPQGRNSPLHF. The CDR3, as DNA: TGCGCCAGCAGCCAAGGGGGTCCCCAAGGGAGGAATTCACCCCTCCACTTT.

The V gene is TRBV18, the J gene TRBJ2-1; TRBD2 is a possible D gene (5 bases). The V end was cut by 4 bases, the J end by 0 bases, with 10 bases between. The CDR3 spans 15 residues. Germline CDR1 KGHSH, CDR2 LQKENI. This chain's CDR3 is CASSRLEGSYNEQFF. The DNA for the CDR3 is TGTGCCAGCTCACGCTTAGAGGGCTCCTACAATGAGCAGTTCTTC. Complete variable domain (other parts from reference TRBV18 and TRBJ2-1): NAGVMQNPRHLVRRRGQEARLRCSPMKGHSHVYWYRQLPEEGLKFMVYLQKENIIDESGMPKERFSAEFPKEGPSILRIQQVVRGDSAAYFCASSRLEGSYNEQFFGPGTRLTVL.

J is TRBJ2-7 and V is TRBV27, with 8 bases that match TRBD2. The germline CDR1 and CDR2 sequences are MNHEY and SMNVEV (reference sequence). This CDR3 is built from 15 residues. V was pared by 0 bases and J by 7 bases, with 8 bases of the junction left unmatched. CDR3 in amino acids: CASSLSGSGKGEQYF. CDR3 DNA sequence: TGTGCCAGCAGTTTATCGGGTAGCGGGAAGGGTGAGCAGTACTTC.

This chain links TRBV5-8 with TRBJ2-3; TRBD1 or TRBD2 may be the D gene (5 bases each). The CDR3 is 13 amino acids. Trimming took off 5 bases at V and 10 bases at J, with 17 bases between the two ends. The germline CDR1 and CDR2 sequences are SGHTS and YDEGEE. The CDR3 nucleotides read TGTGCCAGCAGACCGTTTGCCGGGGCAGCGCAGTATTTT. Its protein product is CASRPFAGAAQYF.

The CDR3 loop is CASSLGGGLRTEAFF. The CDR3 DNA is TGTGCCAGCTCACTTGGCGGGGGTCTGCGGACTGAAGCTTTCTTT. V is TRBV18 and J is TRBJ1-1; a weak D match, TRBD1 (5 bases). The CDR3 runs 15 residues. V lost 4 bases to trimming and J lost 5 bases, with 17 bases between them. Germline assignment: CDR1 KGHSH and CDR2 LQKENI.

V is TRBV14 and J is TRBJ2-7; tentatively, D is TRBD2 (5 bases). Germline V gene data show CDR1 as SGHDN and CDR2 as FVKESK. The CDR3 runs 14 residues. The germline V and J ends were trimmed by 1 base and 1 base, with 8 bases remaining between them. CDR3 in DNA: TGTGCCAGCAGCCAAGGCCTAGCTTCCTACGAGCAGTACTTC. It encodes CASSQGLASYEQYF. The variable domain in full, with the rest retrieved from reference TRBV14 and TRBJ2-7, is EAGVTQFPSHSVIEKGQTVTLRCDPISGHDNLYWYRRVMGKEIKFLLHFVKESKQDESGMPNNRFLAERTGGTYSTLKVQPAELEDSGVYFCASSQGLASYEQYFGPGTRLTVT.

The CDR3: CASSSPSSSGRDEQYF. The CDR3 region has the DNA TGTGCCAGCAGTTCTCCCTCCTCTAGCGGGAGGGACGAGCAGTACTTC. J is TRBJ2-7 and V is TRBV28; 12 bases are shared with TRBD2. CDR3 size: 16 residues. V lost 4 bases and J lost 5; bases outside the gene matches: 9. Looked up from germline, CDR1 is MDHEN and CDR2 is SYDVKM.

The CDR3 protein is CASSLAGGSGNTIYF. CDR3 DNA sequence: TGTGCCAGCAGCTTAGCGGGTGGAAGTGGAAACACCATATATTTT. The genes are TRBV7-2 and TRBJ1-3, with D unclear. CDR3 length: 15 amino acids. The germline CDR1 and CDR2 sequences are SGHTA and FQGNSA. V lost 0 bases, J lost 3 bases, and 9 bases lay in between.

The J gene is TRBJ2-6, the V gene TRBV19; D possibly corresponds to TRBD2 (7 bases). V was cut by 8 bases and J by 0 bases, with 14 bases left in between. This CDR3 region has 16 residues. Germline values: CDR1 LNHDA, CDR2 SQIVND (reference sequence). The CDR3 nucleotides read TGTGCCAGTGACGGGGGGCCTGTCTCTGGGGCCAACGTCCTGACTTTC. Protein sequence: CASDGGPVSGANVLTF.

The chain links TRBV28 to TRBJ2-1; 7 bases line up with TRBD1. Trimming cost V 6 bases and J 6 bases; bases outside gene matches: 14. CDR3 length equals 16 residues. The germline V gene has CDR1 MDHEN and CDR2 SYDVKM. CDR3 protein: CASSSTRDRAFNEQFF. DNA for the CDR3: TGTGCCAGCAGCTCTACCCGGGACAGAGCTTTCAATGAGCAGTTCTTC.

The V and J genes are TRBV2 and TRBJ1-6; 8 bases map to TRBD1. CDR1 SNHLY and CDR2 FYNNEI come from the germline V gene. The V gene end was trimmed by 11 bases and the J gene end by 6 bases; junction bases not matched to a gene: 15. The CDR3 runs 16 residues. CDR3 nucleotides: TGTGCCGCCCGAGAGCCCCGGGACAGGACTAATTCACCCCTCCACTTT. Translating it yields CAAREPRDRTNSPLHF.

V usage is TRBV7-8 and J usage is TRBJ2-6; D is possibly TRBD2 (5 bases). From germline, CDR1 is SGHVS and CDR2 FQNEAQ. The CDR3 spans 17 residues. V was trimmed by 3 bases and J by 2 bases, leaving 14 bases between them. CDR3 bases: TGTGCCAGCAGCTTGACTCTTACTAGGGCTGGGGCCAACGTCCTGACTTTC. This codes for CASSLTLTRAGANVLTF. Variable domain in full (rest from reference TRBV7-8 and TRBJ2-6): GAGVSQSPRYKVAKRGQDVALRCDPISGHVSLFWYQQALGQGPEFLTYFQNEAQLDKSGLPSDRFFAERPEGSVSTLKIQRTQQEDSAVYLCASSLTLTRAGANVLTFGAGSRLTVL.

The genes are TRBV5-1 and TRBJ2-7; the match to TRBD2 covers 7 bases. CDR3 length: 15 residues. The J segment lost 7 bases and the V segment lost 0 bases, leaving 10 bases of the junction unmatched. Germline values: CDR1 SGHRS, CDR2 YFSETQ. CDR3 nucleotide sequence: TGCGCCAGCAGCTTGGTGTTGGCGGGGGTAGGGGAGCAGTACTTC. Protein sequence: CASSLVLAGVGEQYF.

The CDR3 sequence: CASSLREEVTDTQYF. The CDR3 bases are TGTGCCAGCAGTTTGCGGGAGGAGGTAACAGATACGCAGTATTTT. The V call is TRBV6-1, the J call TRBJ2-3, with 8 nucleotides matching TRBD2. This CDR3 contains 15 residues. V shed 5 bases, J shed 3 bases, and the junction held 7 bases outside the gene matches. Per the germline V gene, CDR1 is MNHNS and CDR2 is SASEGT.

This rearrangement joins TRBV6-1 to TRBJ2-1; 8 bases are a match to TRBD2. CDR1 MNHNS and CDR2 SASEGT come from the germline V gene. The CDR3 is 18 residues long. J gave up 2 bases and V 1 base, and 10 bases lay outside the gene matches. CDR3 in amino acids: CASSEVPPTSGPYNEQFF. As DNA, the CDR3 is TGTGCCAGCAGTGAAGTCCCACCAACTAGCGGCCCCTACAATGAGCAGTTCTTC.

This clone has just one count. The chain uses TRBV28 and TRBJ1-1; D gene uncertain. The germline V and J ends were trimmed by 5 bases and 5 bases, with 18 bases remaining between them. The CDR3 consists of 15 residues. The germline gives CDR1 MDHEN, CDR2 SYDVKM. The CDR3 spells CASSGLGKGATEAFF. DNA for the CDR3: TGTGCCAGCAGTGGTTTAGGAAAGGGCGCGACTGAAGCTTTCTTT.